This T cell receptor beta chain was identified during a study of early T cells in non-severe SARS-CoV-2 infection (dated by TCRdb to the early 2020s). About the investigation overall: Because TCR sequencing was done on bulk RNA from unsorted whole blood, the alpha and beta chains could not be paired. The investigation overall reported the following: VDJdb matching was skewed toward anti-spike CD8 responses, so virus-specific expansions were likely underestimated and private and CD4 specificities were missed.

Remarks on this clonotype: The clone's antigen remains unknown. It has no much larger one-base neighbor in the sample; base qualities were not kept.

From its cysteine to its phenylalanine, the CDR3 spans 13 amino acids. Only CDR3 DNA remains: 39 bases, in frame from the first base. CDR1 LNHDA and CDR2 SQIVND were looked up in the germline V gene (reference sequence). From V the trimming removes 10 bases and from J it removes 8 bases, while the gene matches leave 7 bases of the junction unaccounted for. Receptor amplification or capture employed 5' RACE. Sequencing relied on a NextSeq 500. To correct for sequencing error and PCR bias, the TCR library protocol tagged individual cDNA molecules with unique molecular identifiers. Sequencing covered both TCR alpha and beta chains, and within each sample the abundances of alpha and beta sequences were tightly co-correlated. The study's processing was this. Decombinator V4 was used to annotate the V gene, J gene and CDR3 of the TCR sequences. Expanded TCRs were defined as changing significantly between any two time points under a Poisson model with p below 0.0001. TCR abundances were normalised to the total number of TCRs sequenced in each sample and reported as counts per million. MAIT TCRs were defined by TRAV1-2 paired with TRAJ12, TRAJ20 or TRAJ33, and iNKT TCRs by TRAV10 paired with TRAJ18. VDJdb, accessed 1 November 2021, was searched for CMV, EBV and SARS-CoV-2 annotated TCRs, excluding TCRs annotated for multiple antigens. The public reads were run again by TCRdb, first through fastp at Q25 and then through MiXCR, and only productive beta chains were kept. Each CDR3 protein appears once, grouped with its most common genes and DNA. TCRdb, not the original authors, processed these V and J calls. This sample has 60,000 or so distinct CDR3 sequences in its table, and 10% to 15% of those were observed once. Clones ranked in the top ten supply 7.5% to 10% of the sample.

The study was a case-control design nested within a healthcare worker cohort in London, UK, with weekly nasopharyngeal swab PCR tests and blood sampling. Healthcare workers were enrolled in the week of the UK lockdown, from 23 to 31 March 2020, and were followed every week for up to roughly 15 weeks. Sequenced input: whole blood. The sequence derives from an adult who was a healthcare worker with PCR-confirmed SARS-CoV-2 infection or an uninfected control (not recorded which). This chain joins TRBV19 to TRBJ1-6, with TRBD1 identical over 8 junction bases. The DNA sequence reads TGTGCCACCTCCGGGACAGGAGATTCACCCCTCCACTTT. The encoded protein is CATSGTGDSPLHF.